A single sample gave rise to the 22 T cell receptor beta chains below, sequenced in a study of beta chain features in type 1 diabetes. Whole-study findings and limits: Among all four CD4+ subsets, Type 1 diabetes patients had TCRB CDR3s that were moderately but significantly shorter.

Isolated RNA was reverse transcribed in full, so expressed TCRB transcripts were sequenced. TCRdb's copy holds only in-frame clones and misses some; the assay was immunoSEQ multiplex PCR. The table lists a few hundred thousand clones, over 9.5% of them singletons, with about 0.01% in the top ten. These receptors lack a known antigen. The sequencing sample was made of naive CD4+ T cells from blood. The receptors here all came from a young woman with type 1 diabetes.

This clone has just a few counts. The V and J genes are TRBV7-2 and TRBJ2-7; D is perhaps TRBD1 (6 bases). The CDR3 covers 14 residues. The germline V gene encodes CDR1 SGHTA and CDR2 FQGNSA. V shed 0 bases and J shed 3 bases, with 9 bases lying between them. CDR3 DNA: TGTGCCAGCAGCTTAGCCAGGGGTGGCTACGAGCAGTACTTC. Its protein is CASSLARGGYEQYF.

This chain links TRBV6-6 with TRBJ2-7, with 7 bases identical to TRBD2. The ends lost 3 bases at V and 3 bases at J; junction bases unmatched: 8. The CDR3 length is 15 residues. CDR1 is MNHNY and CDR2 is SVGAGI in the germline V gene (reference sequence). In DNA, the CDR3 is TGTGCCAGCAGTTATTACGCTAGCGGAGGCTACGAGCAGTACTTC. Residues: CASSYYASGGYEQYF.

The chain is built from TRBV19 and TRBJ2-6; D remains ambiguous. V lost 5 bases, J lost 0 bases, and 5 bases lay in between. This CDR3 has 14 residues. CDR1 is LNHDA and CDR2 is SQIVND in the germline V gene (reference sequence). The CDR3, as DNA: TGTGCCAGTAGTTACGGCTCTGGGGCCAACGTCCTGACTTTC. The encoded protein is CASSYGSGANVLTF.

The V call is TRBV9, the J call TRBJ2-1; a weak D match, TRBD2 (6 bases). The CDR3 consists of 15 residues. V was trimmed by 4 bases and J by 4 bases, leaving 15 bases between them. Germline assignment: CDR1 SGDLS and CDR2 YYNGEE. CDR3 DNA: TGTGCCAGCAGCATCCGGGACTCAGGATACAATGAGCAGTTCTTC. Amino acids: CASSIRDSGYNEQFF.

The V and J genes are TRBV11-2 and TRBJ2-7; D uncertain. This CDR3 has 13 amino acids. Germline V gene sequence: CDR1 SGHAT, CDR2 FQNNGV. V dropped 2 bases and J dropped 1 base, with 6 bases sitting between them. The CDR3 sequence: CASSLYVSYEQYF. Written as DNA, the CDR3 is TGTGCCAGCAGCTTATATGTGTCCTACGAGCAGTACTTC.

The chain uses TRBV4-3 and TRBJ2-7; tentative D call: TRBD2 (6 bases). Trimming took 0 bases from V and 0 from J, leaving 18 bases between them. The CDR3 runs 18 residues. Per germline, CDR1 LGHNA and CDR2 YSLEER. Written as DNA, the CDR3 is TGCGCCAGCAGCCAAGAACCCACCGGGACCGGGAGCTCCTACGAGCAGTACTTC. Translating gives CASSQEPTGTGSSYEQYF.

This chain links TRBV5-1 with TRBJ2-3; TRBD1 agrees at 7 bases. CDR1 and CDR2 from the germline V gene are SGHRS and YFSETQ. V shed 4 bases and J 5 bases; nucleotides not matched to a gene: 7. This CDR3 is built from 14 residues. This CDR3 reads CASSLDRVQDTQYF. The CDR3 DNA reads TGCGCCAGCAGCCTCGACAGGGTTCAAGATACGCAGTATTTT.

The chain uses TRBV14 and TRBJ2-1, with 12 nucleotides matching TRBD2. The trim removed 5 bases at V and 7 bases at J, leaving 12 bases unmatched. This CDR3 region has 17 residues. Germline CDR1 is SGHDN and CDR2 is FVKESK. The CDR3 sequence is CASSARLAGERRNEQFF. CDR3 sequence (DNA): TGTGCCAGCAGCGCTCGACTAGCGGGAGAGAGGAGGAATGAGCAGTTCTTC.

CDR3 bases: TGTGCCAGTGGGACAGGGGGGAACTACGAGCAGTACTTC. Translation: CASGTGGNYEQYF. The chain uses TRBV28 and TRBJ2-7; the match to TRBD1 covers 11 bases. There are 13 residues in the CDR3. Trimming cost V 9 bases and J 3 bases; bases outside gene matches: 4. The germline V gene encodes CDR1 MDHEN and CDR2 SYDVKM.

V usage is TRBV30 and J usage is TRBJ2-7; D is undetermined. The CDR3 has 14 amino acids. Per the germline V gene, CDR1 is GTSNPN and CDR2 is SVGIG (reference sequence). V was shortened by 0 bases and J by 1 base, with 10 bases between the two germline ends. CDR3 loop: CAWSVPFRSYEQYF. In nucleotides, the CDR3 is TGTGCCTGGAGTGTACCGTTCAGGTCCTACGAGCAGTACTTC.

This chain joins TRBV7-2 and TRBJ1-2; D gene unclear. The V end lost 0 bases, the J end lost 4 bases, and 12 bases lay between the germline ends. This CDR3 is built from 15 residues. Germline CDR1 reads SGHTA; CDR2 reads FQGNSA. The CDR3 loop reads CASSLAAEGPYGYTF. The CDR3, as DNA: TGTGCCAGCAGCTTAGCGGCAGAGGGCCCCTATGGCTACACCTTC. The full variable domain, rest sourced from reference TRBV7-2 and TRBJ1-2, is GAGVSQSPSNKVTEKGKDVELRCDPISGHTALYWYRQSLGQGLEFLIYFQGNSAPDKSGLPSDRFSAERTGGSVSTLTIQRTQQEDSAVYLCASSLAAEGPYGYTFGSGTRLTVV.

The J gene is TRBJ2-6, the V gene TRBV11-1; no clear D. Germline CDR1 SGHAT, CDR2 FQDESV (reference sequence). The CDR3 runs 12 residues. Trimming removed 5 bases at V and 4 bases at J, with 3 bases between. The CDR3: CASSQGANVLTF. CDR3 sequence (DNA): TGTGCCAGCAGCCAAGGGGCCAACGTCCTGACTTTC.

This clone was counted a few times. CDR3 nucleotide sequence: TGTGCCAGCAGCCAAGACTCGGACAGGGAAGCTTTCTTT. It codes for CASSQDSDREAFF. The gene calls are TRBV14 and TRBJ1-1, with 7 bases fitting TRBD1. This CDR3 is built from 13 residues. The trim removed 0 bases at V and 8 bases at J, leaving 3 bases unmatched. Germline V gene sequence: CDR1 SGHDN, CDR2 FVKESK. Full variable domain (outside the CDR3, taken from reference TRBV14 and TRBJ1-1): EAGVTQFPSHSVIEKGQTVTLRCDPISGHDNLYWYRRVMGKEIKFLLHFVKESKQDESGMPNNRFLAERTGGTYSTLKVQPAELEDSGVYFCASSQDSDREAFFGQGTRLTVV.

In its sample, this clone was seen a few times. This sequence joins TRBV7-2 and TRBJ2-1, with TRBD2 matching 11 bases. Looked up from germline, CDR1 is SGHTA and CDR2 is FQGNSA. The length of the CDR3 is 15 residues. Germline trimming cut 5 bases from V and 8 bases from J; bases unmatched to any gene: 8. The CDR3 DNA is TGTGCCAGCAGCCAACTAGCGGGGGTATTCGATGAGCAGTTCTTC. This encodes CASSQLAGVFDEQFF.

The chain joins TRBV2 to TRBJ1-5, with 10 bases lining up with TRBD1. CDR1 and CDR2 from the germline V gene are SNHLY and FYNNEI. The junction had 16 bases not matched to a gene; V was cut back by 8 bases and J by 6 bases. The CDR3 has 17 residues. The chain's CDR3 is CASGTRPGQGLGQPQHF. CDR3 nucleotide sequence: TGTGCCAGCGGAACCAGACCGGGACAGGGGTTAGGTCAGCCCCAGCATTTT.

The chain uses TRBV4-3 and TRBJ1-2; D is perhaps TRBD1 (5 bases). CDR1 and CDR2 (germline): LGHNA, YSLEER. The CDR3 totals 16 residues. V lost 0 bases and J lost 2, with 13 bases in between. The CDR3 DNA reads as TGCGCCAGCAGCCAAGATTATAAGGCAGGGAACTATGGCTACACCTTC. This translates into CASSQDYKAGNYGYTF.

This rearrangement joins TRBV6-6 to TRBJ2-3; possibly TRBD2 for D (5 bases). V lost 8 bases and J lost 6, with 9 bases in between. CDR1 is MNHNY, CDR2 SVGAGI, per germline (reference sequence). This CDR3 is 11 amino acids long. CDR3 coding DNA: TGTGCCAGCCGAGGGTCGGATACGCAGTATTTT. Protein sequence: CASRGSDTQYF.

This clone showed up just a few times. V is TRBV27 and J is TRBJ1-1, with 7 positions matching TRBD1. The CDR3 loop spans 14 amino acids. Germline V gene sequence: CDR1 MNHEY, CDR2 SMNVEV (reference sequence). The junction had 9 bases not matched to a gene; V was cut back by 6 bases and J by 5 bases. As DNA, the CDR3 is TGTGCCAGCAGCCCCGGGACAGCGGTGACTGAAGCTTTCTTT. Translating gives CASSPGTAVTEAFF.

The chain is built from TRBV7-2 and TRBJ2-6; TRBD1 might be the D (6 bases). With 6 bases removed from V and 2 bases from J, the gap between germline ends came to 8 bases. The CDR3 contains 14 residues. Germline lookup yields CDR1 SGHTA and CDR2 FQGNSA. CDR3 in amino acids: CASRQGPGANVLTF. CDR3 nucleotides: TGTGCCAGCAGACAGGGCCCTGGGGCCAACGTCCTGACTTTC.

V is TRBV4-3 and J is TRBJ1-2; D gene uncertain. V lost 0 bases, J lost 2 bases, and 7 bases lay in between. Looked up from germline, CDR1 is LGHNA and CDR2 is YSLEER. The CDR3 sequence is 14 residues long. CDR3 sequence: CASSQDLVNYGYTF. Written as DNA, the CDR3 is TGCGCCAGCAGCCAAGATCTAGTAAACTATGGCTACACCTTC.

This clone was detected only a few times. This chain's CDR3 is CASSLDSGVRNEKLFF. The CDR3 coding sequence is TGTGCCAGCAGCTTAGACTCAGGGGTTAGGAATGAAAAACTGTTTTTT. The rearrangement joins TRBV7-2 to TRBJ1-4, with a possible D match to TRBD1 (6 bases). V was clipped by 1 base and J by 5 bases, with 14 bases between them. Germline V gives CDR1 SGHTA, CDR2 FQGNSA. The CDR3 length is 16 residues.

This clone has only a few counts. The chain has TRBV7-2 and TRBJ1-1; TRBD1 is a possible D gene (6 bases). CDR1 and CDR2 from the germline V gene are SGHTA and FQGNSA. This CDR3 is 15 amino acids long. With 5 bases removed from V and 8 bases from J, the gap between germline ends came to 21 bases. CDR3 loop: CASSPGQYTTQEAFF. The CDR3 nucleotides are TGTGCCAGCAGCCCAGGACAGTATACTACCCAAGAAGCTTTCTTT.